The clone carrying this T cell receptor (beta chain) was seen only once. This entry is derived from a study of OX40 agonist ivuxolimab in advanced cancers. Trimming left V 0 bases short and J 3 bases short, with 3 bases between. CDR3 length equals 12 residues. CDR1 is SGHRS and CDR2 is YFSETQ in the germline V gene. At baseline, cycle 4 day 1, and cycle 7 day 1, blood was sampled. The table came from immunoSEQ multiplex PCR; TCRdb's copy has only in-frame clones and leaves some out. This table has about 57,000 clones, 83% appearing once. The chain is built from TRBV5-1 and TRBJ2-5; D ambiguous. This specimen consisted of CD4+ or CD8+ T cells sorted from blood, obtained in a trial of the OX40 agonist ivuxolimab. The sequence was obtained from an adult with an advanced solid tumor such as melanoma, head and neck, liver or kidney cancer. The CDR3 loop reads CASSLGEETQYF. The CDR3 nucleotides read TGCGCCAGCAGCTTGGGCGAAGAGACCCAGTACTTC.